This TCR beta chain was documented in a study of cytomegalovirus exposure and HLA in healthy donors listed by TCRdb under 2017. General notes on the study: According to an earlier analysis of around 600 of the donors, some 170 million T cells yielded 117 million unique TCR beta sequences and 276 Gb of sequence data. An early release covering roughly 600 HLA-typed donors comprised roughly 300 gigabases of sequencing data and 65 million to 100 million unique TCR sequences. Of the approximately 400 genotyped donors, 81% were placed in the genetic ancestry cluster associated with self-reported Caucasian donors. The aim of the study was to test whether cataloging public T cell receptors could identify signatures of past pathogen exposure. The T cell repertoires of 666 subjects were profiled by immunosequencing and related to cytomegalovirus serostatus. Along with the 666-subject first cohort, a separate validation cohort of over a hundred different subjects was used. The study combined high-throughput TCR immunosequencing, statistical association of individual TCRs with disease status, and machine learning to predict cytomegalovirus infection status. To study patterns of TCR occurrence, a later analysis re-analyzed previously published TCR beta repertoires from 700 or so donors and added high-resolution HLA genotyping. The later analysis used no new phenotypic data to find candidate immune exposures, relying instead on TCR beta sequences and their occurrence across donors. To decide whether each TCR beta V gene segment behaved as functional or pseudogenic, an earlier analysis of some 600 of the donors relied on high-throughput TCR beta sequencing. Alongside the repertoire data, information on donor age, sex, ethnicity and CMV serostatus was compiled. A later genetic analysis used genome-wide SNP genotypes for about 60% of the 666 donors, treating that subset as a discovery cohort. All discovery cohort repertoires had been generated on a single sequencing platform. HLA typing covered class I and class II loci at four-digit resolution. The number of donors typed differed by locus, with 629-630 for A, B, C, DRB1 and DQB1, roughly 520 for DQA1, 600 to 610 for DPA1, and 472 for DPB1. Roughly five DR-DQ haplotypes were handled as single units for association and clustering because linkage in the cohort was strong. On average, around 200,000 unique TCR beta nucleotide sequences were sequenced per donor among fewer than 500 genotyped donors of the cohort, with roughly 20% of those sequences being non-productive.

A remark on this clone: Its antigen is unknown. Base-call qualities are not available, and no considerably larger clone is one nucleotide away.

The CDR3 holds 14 amino acids from the cysteine to the phenylalanine. Here the CDR3 DNA is all that survives: 42 bases in frame from base 1. Trimming accounts for 6 bases at V and 6 bases at J, while the number of junction bases matched to no gene is 5. From a lookup of the germline V gene, CDR1 and CDR2 are ENHRY and SYGVKD. The library was made by the immunoSEQ multiplex PCR assay. A mixture of 60 forward primers for TCR Vbeta segments and 13 reverse primers for TCR Jbeta segments was used in the multiplex PCR. A multiplex PCR assay on genomic DNA amplified the CDR3 region of rearranged TCR beta genes. The amplified TCR beta libraries were sequenced on the Illumina HiSeq System as 87-base-pair reads. Regarding the original processing steps: A later analysis counted tens of millions of unique TCR beta chains across the 600 to 850 repertoires, and around 12 million of these chains were shared by at least two donors. A nearest-neighbor algorithm error-corrected the raw reads and collapsed the reads into unique sequences, merging closely related sequences to remove PCR and sequencing errors. V, D and J gene segments were assigned by aligning CDR3 sequences to IMGT reference sequences. For a sequence to be retained, a match of at least six nucleotides was required to both a V gene segment and a J gene segment. A rearrangement counted as productive if the CDR3 had no stop codons and remained in frame with V and J, and every other rearrangement counted as non-productive. Following IMGT convention, CDR3 was defined as the stretch from the second conserved V-encoded cysteine to the conserved J-encoded phenylalanine. The earlier analysis of approximately 500 of the donors excluded sequences that lacked an unambiguous match to a single V gene segment. In an earlier analysis of 450 to 700 of the donors, V segments were called functional above 56.7% productive rearrangements and were called segregating when the between-donor standard deviation exceeded 5%. A statistical classification framework was developed to diagnose cytomegalovirus status using the catalog of TCR beta chain sequences. In a later analysis, V and J genes were assigned by comparing TCR nucleotide sequences against IMGT/GENE-DB human TR gene sequences. In a later analysis, CDR3 sequences and most-parsimonious VDJ recombination scenarios were assigned using the TCRdist pipeline. In a later analysis, every TCR beta chain was defined by the combination of its CDR3 amino acid sequence and its V-gene family, and reads without a unique V-gene family were dropped. In a later analysis, a few hundred highly shared, low-generation-probability nucleotide sequences were removed to address suspected cross-contamination and a sequencing artifact. In a later analysis, a clonal expansion index for each public chain was calculated from normalized within-repertoire ranks of inferred template counts. A later analysis computed generation probabilities with a VDJ recombination model fitted to out-of-frame rearrangements, and checked the results against IGoR. Hypergeometric tests were used in a later analysis to score TCR-TCR, TCR-HLA and TCR-CMV co-occurrence, with a repertoire-size bias correction applied to the TCR pairs. False discovery rates were estimated in a later analysis by permuting HLA or CMV assignments 20 times. In a later analysis, co-occurring TCRs were grouped using DBSCAN, and TCRdist sequence similarity was added for clustering within HLA-allele-positive subsets. For co-occurrence clustering, repertoires with fewer than 30,000 or more than 120,000 public chains were excluded, along with five repertoires with anomalous nucleotide sharing. Not all clones reach the TCRdb copy of this immuneACCESS table, which keeps in-frame sequences only. Checked studies attribute under half of the gap to unresolved V genes and leave the rest unexplained. Clonal size and the V and J genes are those of that table, whereas D and trimming came from the DNA. Counted in this sample were some 110,000 clones; about four fifths of them appeared once. The ten largest make up around 3.6% of the sample.

In total, 600 or so healthy bone marrow donors made up the cohort. All cohort members were sampled while nominally healthy, although unrecorded immune exposures were likely present. The donor tested CMV seronegative and was one of the 352 seronegative cohort members. Every donor gave a peripheral blood sample, and the peripheral blood mononuclear cells from that sample were used for TCR beta sequencing. The Qiagen DNeasy Blood Extraction Kit was used to extract genomic DNA from the blood cell samples. What the research found in general, with its limitations: Because counts were too low, seventeen rarely observed V segments, including chromosome 9 orphons, were left out of the earlier analysis of several hundred of the donors. The 87-base-pair reads could not distinguish some IMGT-functional V segments, including TRBV6-2 and TRBV6-3, so those segments were excluded. A further reported finding was that TCR beta sequences accurately predicted the HLA-A and HLA-B alleles for most subjects in the first cohort. V-gene and J-gene trimming of TCR beta chains was associated with a missense DCLRE1C variant in a later genetic analysis, and the association was replicated in an independent cohort. In an earlier analysis of some 500 of the donors, most TCR beta V segments appeared in productive rearrangements about 87% or about 30% of the time, broadly matching IMGT annotations. Compared with equally common non-associated chains, HLA-associated TCR beta chains in a later analysis were more clonally expanded and had lower generation probabilities. In a later analysis, some 17,000 TCR beta sequences were associated with specific HLA alleles at a false discovery rate of 0.05. Strong co-occurrence of HLA alleles, especially DR and DQ, made assigning TCR associations to individual alleles difficult. A cluster of highly shared sequence variants was judged likely to represent a technical artifact of the sequencing pipeline. Because HLA typing was unavailable for some donors at each locus, only the typed subset was used in association tests. In vitro tests confirmed that three of the cytomegalovirus-associated TCR beta chains recognize cytomegalovirus antigens. In both the original and validation cohorts, the classifier was reported to diagnose cytomegalovirus status with high specificity and sensitivity. Several of the top co-occurrence clusters appeared to be linked to parvovirus B19, influenza, CMV and Epstein-Barr virus, according to a later analysis. According to a later analysis, most CMV-associated TCR beta chains appeared to be HLA-restricted, and the HLA associations seemed to be driven largely by CMV exposure. Linkage disequilibrium might explain the correlated functional status among segregating V segments, but an unknown experimental factor could not be excluded. A later genetic analysis reported fewer N-insertions in productive TCRs among donors in an Asian-associated ancestry cluster than the roughly 700-donor mean. Immune exposure information for the cohort was limited to CMV serostatus. The presence/absence analyses assumed that sequencing depth was roughly uniform across donors, and that assumption may not be true. In a later analysis, TCR association rates were found to vary across HLA loci, with the most associated TCRs seen for DRB1 alleles and the fewest for HLA-C alleles. This cohort had only TCR beta chains sequenced, and the lack of alpha or paired-chain data limited which features could be detected. It was suggested by the authors that the approach could potentially be generalized to other disease states and immunological phenotypes. The study gave a list of under 200 TCR beta chains associated with cytomegalovirus. Across donors, most TCR sequences were observed very rarely, whereas some public TCRs were present in many individuals.

This clonotype originated in a man aged 40-49 years in good health and CMV-seronegative. The sample was PBMCs. The chain is encoded by TRBV10-3 joined to TRBJ1-1, with 12 bases matching TRBD1. The CDR3: CAISEGQGASEAFF. The DNA sequence follows: TGTGCCATCAGCGAGGGACAGGGGGCGTCTGAAGCTTTCTTT.